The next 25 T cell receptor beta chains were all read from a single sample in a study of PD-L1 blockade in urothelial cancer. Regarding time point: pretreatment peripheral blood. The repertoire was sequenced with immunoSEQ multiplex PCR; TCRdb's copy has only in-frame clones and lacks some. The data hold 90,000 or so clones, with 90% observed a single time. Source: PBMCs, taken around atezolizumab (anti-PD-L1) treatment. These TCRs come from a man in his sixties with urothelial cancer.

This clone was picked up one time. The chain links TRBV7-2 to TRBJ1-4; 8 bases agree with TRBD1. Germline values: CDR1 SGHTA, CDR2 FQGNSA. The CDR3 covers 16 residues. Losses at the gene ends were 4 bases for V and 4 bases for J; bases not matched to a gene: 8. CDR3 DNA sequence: TGTGCCAGCAGCTCGCGGACAGGGACGGGTAATGAAAAACTGTTTTTT. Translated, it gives CASSSRTGTGNEKLFF.

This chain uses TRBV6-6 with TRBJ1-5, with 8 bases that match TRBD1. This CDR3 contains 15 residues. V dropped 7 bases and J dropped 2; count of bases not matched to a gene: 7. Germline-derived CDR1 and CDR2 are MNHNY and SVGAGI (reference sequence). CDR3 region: CASNPGQGGNQPQHF. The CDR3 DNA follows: TGTGCCAGCAACCCCGGACAGGGCGGCAATCAGCCCCAGCATTTT.

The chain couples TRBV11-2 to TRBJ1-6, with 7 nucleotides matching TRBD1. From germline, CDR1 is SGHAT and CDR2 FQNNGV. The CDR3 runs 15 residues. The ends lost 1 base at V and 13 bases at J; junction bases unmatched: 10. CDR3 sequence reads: CASSLADRSRGPLHF. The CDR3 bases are TGTGCCAGCAGCTTAGCCGACAGGTCCAGGGGGCCCCTCCACTTT.

CDR3 sequence (DNA): TGTGCCAGCAGCCAAGATGTCAGCGGGGGAGCCTACGAGCAGTACTTC. This gives the protein CASSQDVSGGAYEQYF. The chain employs TRBV4-2 and TRBJ2-7; TRBD2 matches 8 bases. The CDR3 covers 16 residues. Trimming cost V 0 bases and J 2 bases; bases outside gene matches: 6. The germline CDR1 and CDR2 sequences are LGHNA and YNFKEQ.

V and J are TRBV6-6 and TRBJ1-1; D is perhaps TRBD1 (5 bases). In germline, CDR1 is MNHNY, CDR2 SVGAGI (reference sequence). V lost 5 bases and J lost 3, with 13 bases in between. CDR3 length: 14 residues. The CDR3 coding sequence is TGTGCCAGCAGTAGCAGGGTAAGGGACACTGAAGCTTTCTTT. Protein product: CASSSRVRDTEAFF.

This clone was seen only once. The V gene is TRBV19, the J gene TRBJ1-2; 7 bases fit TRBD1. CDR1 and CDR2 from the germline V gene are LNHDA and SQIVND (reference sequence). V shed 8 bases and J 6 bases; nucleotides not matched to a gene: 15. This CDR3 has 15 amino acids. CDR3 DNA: TGTGCCAGTCCCTATGGCCCAAAAACAGGGGATGGCTACACCTTC. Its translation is CASPYGPKTGDGYTF.

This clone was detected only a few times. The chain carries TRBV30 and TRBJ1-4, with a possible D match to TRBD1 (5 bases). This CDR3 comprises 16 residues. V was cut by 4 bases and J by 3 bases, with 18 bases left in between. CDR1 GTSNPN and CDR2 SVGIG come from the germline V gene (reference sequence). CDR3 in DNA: TGTGCCTGGACCAAACGGGGGTACGGGGCTAATGAAAAACTGTTTTTT. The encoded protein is CAWTKRGYGANEKLFF.

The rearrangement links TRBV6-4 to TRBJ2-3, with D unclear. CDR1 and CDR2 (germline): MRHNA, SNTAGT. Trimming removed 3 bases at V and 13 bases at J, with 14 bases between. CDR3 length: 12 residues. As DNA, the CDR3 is TGTGCCAGCAGTGAAAATGGGCGCCCAGAGTATTTT. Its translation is CASSENGRPEYF.

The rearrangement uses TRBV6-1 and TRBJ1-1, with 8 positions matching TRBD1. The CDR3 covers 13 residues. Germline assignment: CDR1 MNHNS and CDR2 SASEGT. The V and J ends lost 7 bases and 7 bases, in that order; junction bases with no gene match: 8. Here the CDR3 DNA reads TGTGCCAGCATACCGGGACAGGCCCGTGAAGCTTTCTTT. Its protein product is CASIPGQAREAFF.

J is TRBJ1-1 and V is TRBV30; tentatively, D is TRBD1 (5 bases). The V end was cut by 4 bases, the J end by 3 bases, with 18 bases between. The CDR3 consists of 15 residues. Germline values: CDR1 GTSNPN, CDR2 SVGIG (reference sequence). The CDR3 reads CAWNPTPGGDTEAFF. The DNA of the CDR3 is TGTGCCTGGAACCCCACACCCGGAGGGGACACTGAAGCTTTCTTT.

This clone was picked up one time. CDR3 loop: CASSLGTAYSGANVLTF. In DNA, the CDR3 is TGTGCCAGCAGCTTAGGGACAGCCTACTCTGGGGCCAACGTCCTGACTTTC. V gene TRBV11-2 combines with J gene TRBJ2-6; tentatively, D is TRBD1 (6 bases). Germline V gene data show CDR1 as SGHAT and CDR2 as FQNNGV. Trimming removed 1 base from V and 0 bases from J, with 10 bases in between. The CDR3 contains 17 residues.

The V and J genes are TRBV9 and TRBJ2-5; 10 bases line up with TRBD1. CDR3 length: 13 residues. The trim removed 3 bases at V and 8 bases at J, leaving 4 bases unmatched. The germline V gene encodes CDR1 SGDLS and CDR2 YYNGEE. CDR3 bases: TGTGCCAGCAGCGAAGGGACAGGGGATACCCAGTACTTC. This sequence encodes CASSEGTGDTQYF.

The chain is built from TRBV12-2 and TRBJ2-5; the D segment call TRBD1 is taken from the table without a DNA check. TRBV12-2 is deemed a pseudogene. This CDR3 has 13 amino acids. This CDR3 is CASRSGQQETQYF. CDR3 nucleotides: TGTGCAAGTCGCTCCGGACAGCAAGAGACCCAGTACTTC.

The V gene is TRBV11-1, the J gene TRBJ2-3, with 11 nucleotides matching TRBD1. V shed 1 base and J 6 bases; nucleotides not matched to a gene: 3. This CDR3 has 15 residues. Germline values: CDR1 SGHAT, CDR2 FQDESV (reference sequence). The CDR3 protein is CASSLGDRGVDTQYF. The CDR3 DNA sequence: TGTGCCAGCAGCTTAGGGGACAGGGGGGTTGATACGCAGTATTTT.

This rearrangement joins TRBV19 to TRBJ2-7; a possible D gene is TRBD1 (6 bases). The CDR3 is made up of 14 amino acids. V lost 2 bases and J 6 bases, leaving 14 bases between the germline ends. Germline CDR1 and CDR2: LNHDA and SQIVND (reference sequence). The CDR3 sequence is CASSIPARGGEQYF. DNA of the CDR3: TGTGCCAGTAGTATACCCGCGCGAGGGGGCGAGCAGTACTTC.

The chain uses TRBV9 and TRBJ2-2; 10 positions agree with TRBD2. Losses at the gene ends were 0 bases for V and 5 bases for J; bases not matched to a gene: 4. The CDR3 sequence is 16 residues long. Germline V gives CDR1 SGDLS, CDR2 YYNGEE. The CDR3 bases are TGTGCCAGCAGCGTAGGCAATAGCGGGAGGACCGGGGAGCTGTTTTTT. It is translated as CASSVGNSGRTGELFF.

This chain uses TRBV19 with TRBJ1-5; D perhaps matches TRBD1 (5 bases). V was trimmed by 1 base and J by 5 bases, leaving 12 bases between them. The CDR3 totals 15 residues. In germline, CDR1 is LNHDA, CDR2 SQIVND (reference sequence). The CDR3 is CASSIGQGAHQPQHF. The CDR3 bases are TGTGCCAGTAGTATAGGTCAAGGGGCCCATCAGCCCCAGCATTTT.

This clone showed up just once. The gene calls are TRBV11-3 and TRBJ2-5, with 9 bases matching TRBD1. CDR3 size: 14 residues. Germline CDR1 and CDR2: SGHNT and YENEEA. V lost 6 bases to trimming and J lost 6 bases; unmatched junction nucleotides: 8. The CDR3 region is CASSPGTGRQTQYF. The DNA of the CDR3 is TGTGCCAGCAGTCCCGGGACAGGGAGGCAGACCCAGTACTTC.

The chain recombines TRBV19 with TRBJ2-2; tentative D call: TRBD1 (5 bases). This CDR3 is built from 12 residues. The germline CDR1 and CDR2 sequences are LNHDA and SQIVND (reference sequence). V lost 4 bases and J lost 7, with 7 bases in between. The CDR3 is CASSTGYGELFF. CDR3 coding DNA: TGTGCCAGTAGTACAGGGTACGGGGAGCTGTTTTTT. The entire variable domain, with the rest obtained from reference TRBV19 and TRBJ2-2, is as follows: DGGITQSPKYLFRKEGQNVTLSCEQNLNHDAMYWYRQDPGQGLRLIYYSQIVNDFQKGDIAEGYSVSREKKESFPLTVTSAQKNPTAFYLCASSTGYGELFFGEGSRLTVL.

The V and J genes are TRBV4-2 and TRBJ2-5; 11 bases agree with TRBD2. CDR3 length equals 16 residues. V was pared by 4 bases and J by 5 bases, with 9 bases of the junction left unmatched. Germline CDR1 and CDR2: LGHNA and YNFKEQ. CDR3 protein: CASSPLAGGVEETQYF. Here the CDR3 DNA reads TGTGCCAGCAGCCCTCTAGCGGGGGGTGTCGAGGAGACCCAGTACTTC.

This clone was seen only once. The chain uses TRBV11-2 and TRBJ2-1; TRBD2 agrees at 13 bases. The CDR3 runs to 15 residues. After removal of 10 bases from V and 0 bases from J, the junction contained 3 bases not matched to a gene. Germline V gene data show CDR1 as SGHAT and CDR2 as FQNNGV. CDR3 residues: CATGLAGDSYNEQFF. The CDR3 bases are TGTGCCACCGGACTAGCGGGGGACTCCTACAATGAGCAGTTCTTC.

The CDR3 here is CASSLRTEETQYF. CDR3 sequence (DNA): TGTGCCAGCAGCCTCCGAACAGAAGAGACCCAGTACTTC. The V call is TRBV5-4, the J call TRBJ2-5; unclear D gene. CDR3 length: 13 amino acids. With 4 bases removed from V and 3 bases from J, the gap between germline ends came to 10 bases. Germline V gene lookup returns CDR1 SGHNT and CDR2 YYREEE (reference sequence).

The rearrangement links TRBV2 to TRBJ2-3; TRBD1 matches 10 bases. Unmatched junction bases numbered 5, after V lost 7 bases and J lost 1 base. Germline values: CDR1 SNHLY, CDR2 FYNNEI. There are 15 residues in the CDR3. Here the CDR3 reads CASTLTGGGTDTQYF. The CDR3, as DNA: TGTGCCAGCACCCTGACAGGGGGCGGCACAGATACGCAGTATTTT.

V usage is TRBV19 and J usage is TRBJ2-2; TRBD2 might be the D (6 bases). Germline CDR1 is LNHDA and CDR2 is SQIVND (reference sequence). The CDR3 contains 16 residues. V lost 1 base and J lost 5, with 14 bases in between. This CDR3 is CASSIAGGSTTGELFF. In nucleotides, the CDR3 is TGTGCCAGTAGTATAGCCGGAGGGTCAACTACCGGGGAGCTGTTTTTT.

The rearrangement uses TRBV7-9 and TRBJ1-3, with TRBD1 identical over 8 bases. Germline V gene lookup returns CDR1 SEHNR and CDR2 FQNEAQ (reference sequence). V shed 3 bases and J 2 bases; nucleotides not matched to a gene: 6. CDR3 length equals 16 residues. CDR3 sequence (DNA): TGTGCCAGCAGCTTTTGGACAGGGAGGGCTGGAAACACCATATATTTT. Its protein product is CASSFWTGRAGNTIYF. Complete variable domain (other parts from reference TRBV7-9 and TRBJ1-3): DTGVSQNPRHKITKRGQNVTFRCDPISEHNRLYWYRQTLGQGPEFLTYFQNEAQLEKSRLLSDRFSAERPKGSFSTLEIQRTEQGDSAMYLCASSFWTGRAGNTIYFGEGSWLTVV.